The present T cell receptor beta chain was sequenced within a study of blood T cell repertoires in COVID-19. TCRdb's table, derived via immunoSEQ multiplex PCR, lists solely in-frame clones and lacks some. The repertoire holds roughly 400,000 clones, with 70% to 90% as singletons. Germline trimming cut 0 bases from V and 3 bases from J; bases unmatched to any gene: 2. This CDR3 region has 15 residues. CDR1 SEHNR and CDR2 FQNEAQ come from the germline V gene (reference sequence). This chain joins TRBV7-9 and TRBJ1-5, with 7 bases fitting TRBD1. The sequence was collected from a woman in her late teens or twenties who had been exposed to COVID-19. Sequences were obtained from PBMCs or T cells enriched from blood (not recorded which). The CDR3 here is CASSLAGQPNQPQHF. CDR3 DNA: TGTGCCAGCAGCTTAGCGGGACAGCCCAATCAGCCCCAGCATTTT.